The clone carrying this T cell receptor beta chain appeared a few times. Its antigen is as yet unknown. This entry is derived from a study of T cells in Graves' hyperthyroidism and ophthalmopathy. Amplification yielded TCR beta CDR3 regions, with RNA transcripts as the source. A set of HTBI primers served as the primers for a first-round RT-PCR of the TCR CDR3. TCRdb independently ran MiXCR on the multiplex PCR reads; one entry per CDR3 protein. The data contain roughly 180,000 distinct CDR3 sequences, over 7.5% of them singletons. The germline V gene has CDR1 LGHNA and CDR2 YNFKEQ. V was shortened by 2 bases and J by 6 bases, with 11 bases between the two germline ends. CDR3 length: 13 amino acids. Whole-study findings and limits: The model forecast ophthalmopathy, anticipating it by a median approximately 6.2 months before onset.

Sequenced input: blood. The V gene is TRBV4-2, the J gene TRBJ2-7, with D hard to call. This receptor was identified in a young woman with Graves' hyperthyroidism that later progressed to Graves' ophthalmopathy. CDR3 DNA: TGTGCCAGCAGCCAATTCGAGTCGGGCGAGCAGTACTTC. Its translation is CASSQFESGEQYF.